This T cell receptor beta chain was retrieved from a study of PD-1 blockade in classical Hodgkin lymphoma (TCRdb year 2020). Context from the whole study: Nivolumab dosing was 3 mg/kg intravenously every 2 weeks, continuing until either disease progression or unacceptable toxicity. A peripheral blood immune signature of response to PD-1 blockade in classical Hodgkin lymphoma was defined using TCR beta sequencing and CyTOF.

The paper as a whole reports these results and caveats: By C4D1, a significant rise was seen in CD4+ TCR diversity but not in CD8+ TCR diversity (p=0.0027 vs p=0.16), and the rise was most apparent among complete responders (p=0.02). Baseline TCR diversity was reported as lower in newly diagnosed patients than in healthy donors, and lower still in relapsed/refractory patients. The study was limited to a single clinical trial cohort, and causes of repertoire differences, possibly disease activity or prior therapy, remained undefined. Lower diversity was seen in patients whose nivolumab began less than 1 year after ASCT, and these patients were left out of later analyses so that immune reconstitution would not confound the results. Trial patients with a complete response had baseline diversity similar to that of newly diagnosed patients, while partial responders and progressors had significantly lower diversity.

The CDR3 sequence holds 12 residues, the cysteine and phenylalanine included. The retained sequence is limited to the CDR3, 36 bases, with the frame set at the first base. For CDR1 and CDR2, the germline V gene lists MNHEY and SVGAGI. At the junction V is shortened by 7 bases and J by 3 bases, with 7 bases in between. The sample's time point label, decoded: cycle 1 day 1 (C1D1), immediately before nivolumab initiation. All trial patients had relapsed after autologous stem cell transplantation, with cohorts A, B and C differing in prior brentuximab vedotin exposure. A total of more than 55 patients with relapsed/refractory classical Hodgkin lymphoma made up the trial cohort, and each patient's best overall response was complete response, partial response or progressive disease. Single-agent nivolumab was administered to trial patients in the multi-cohort phase II CheckMate 205 trial. An independent review committee assessed best overall response by applying the 2007 International Working Group response criteria. Trial PBMCs were obtained immediately prior to nivolumab initiation (C1D1) and on therapy at cycle 2 day 1 and cycle 4 day 1. Peripheral blood was collected in 8 mL Vacutainer Cell Preparation Tubes, from which PBMCs were isolated by centrifugation and then cryopreserved.

The Qiagen DNeasy kit was used to extract genomic DNA from unsorted PBMCs and from the negatively selected CD4+ and CD8+ fractions. Amplification of TCR beta CDR3 regions was done by immunoSEQ multiplex PCR with primers that anneal to V and J segments. A synthetic immune receptor repertoire was used to minimize amplification bias, and remaining bias was computationally removed after sequencing. In the authors' own workflow: Custom Python scripts were used to quantify repertoire diversity as the Shannon entropy index. Unsorted, CD4+ and CD8+ repertoires were analyzed separately, except in combined analyses where CD4+ and CD8+ sequences were merged in silico. A clone counted as expanded when the clone's frequency after treatment rose at least 2-fold relative to C1D1, and clones undetected at baseline were given a pseudocount of 0.5. Clones with 0 or 1 copy at C1D1 were defined as singleton clones, while clones with 2 or more copies were defined as non-singleton clones. Clones expanded in unsorted samples were assigned a CD4+, CD8+ or unknown annotation through matching of protein sequences in sorted samples from the same patient. Wilcoxon tests on paired samples were used to test changes in diversity from C1D1 to C4D1. TCRdb carries this immuneACCESS record with in-frame sequences only. Its versions omit some clonotypes, under half of them owing to an unresolved V gene in the studies checked, with the rest unexplained. V, J and clone size reflect that table, while D and trimming were determined from the DNA. This sample lists about 41,000 clones; roughly 70% were detected once. The leading ten clones occupy about 20% of the sample.

As regards this clone: What antigen it recognizes has not been identified. The sample holds no much larger clone one base away, and base qualities are not on file.

The sample in question was peripheral blood mononuclear cells (PBMCs), obtained at baseline. The chain links TRBV6-5 with TRBJ1-3, with the D gene not confidently named. This sequence originates from a human donor with classical Hodgkin lymphoma. The CDR3 region has the sequence CASISLGNTIYF. The DNA sequence follows: TGTGCCAGCATTTCACTTGGAAACACCATATATTTT.